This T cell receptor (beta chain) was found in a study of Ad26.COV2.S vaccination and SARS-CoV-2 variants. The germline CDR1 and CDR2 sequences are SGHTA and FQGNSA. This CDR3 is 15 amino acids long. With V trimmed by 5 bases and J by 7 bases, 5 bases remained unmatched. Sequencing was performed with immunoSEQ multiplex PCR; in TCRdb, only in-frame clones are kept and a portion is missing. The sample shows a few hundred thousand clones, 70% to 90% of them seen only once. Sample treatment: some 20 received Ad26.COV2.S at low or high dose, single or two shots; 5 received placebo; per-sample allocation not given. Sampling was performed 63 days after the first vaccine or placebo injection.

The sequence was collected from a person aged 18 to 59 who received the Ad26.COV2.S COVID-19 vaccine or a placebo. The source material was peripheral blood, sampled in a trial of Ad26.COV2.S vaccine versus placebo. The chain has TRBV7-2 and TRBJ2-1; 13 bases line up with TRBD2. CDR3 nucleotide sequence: TGTGCCAGCAGCGATGGGACTAGCGGGAAAAATGAGCAGTTCTTC. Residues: CASSDGTSGKNEQFF.